Sequencing of this T cell receptor (beta chain) was carried out in a study of beta chain features in type 1 diabetes. Findings and caveats of the study: Type 1 diabetes patients showed a moderate but significant shortening of TCRB CDR3s in all four CD4+ subsets. It was among patients, rather than healthy donors, that naive, central memory and Treg TCRB repertoires appeared more similar.

The whole isolated RNA underwent reverse transcription, so sequencing captured expressed TCRB transcripts. Sequencing of naive, central memory and regulatory T cell samples gave an average of approximately 3.8 million reads. Assay: immunoSEQ multiplex PCR; the TCRdb copy retains only in-frame clones and omits some. The data hold about 350,000 clones, with roughly 21% observed a single time. A note on this clone: What it recognizes is unknown.

The CDR3 extends over 16 amino acids. Unmatched junction bases numbered 10, after V lost 5 bases and J lost 4 bases. Germline values: CDR1 SEHNR, CDR2 FQNEAQ (reference sequence). Sequenced: naive CD4+ T cells from blood. The receptor was derived from a woman aged 18-35 years in good health. The chain joins TRBV7-9 to TRBJ2-3, with 9 bases aligning to TRBD2. DNA for the CDR3: TGTGCCAGCAGCGGCCTTCGCGGGAGGGCGGCAGATACGCAGTATTTT. It codes for CASSGLRGRAADTQYF.